This record looks at one T cell receptor beta chain sequence and its context. Its matching antigen is unknown. These data belong to a study of STAT5B mutations in CD4+ large granular lymphocyte leukemia. Whole-study findings and limits: TRBV06-family usage was enriched in top patient clones (8/27) versus controls (2/35).

Here immunoSEQ multiplex PCR was the method, and the copy in TCRdb shows in-frame clones only, minus some. The sample records tens of thousands of clones, roughly 77% being singletons. The CDR3 consists of 15 residues. Germline-derived CDR1 and CDR2 are SGHTA and FQGNSA. V was trimmed by 1 base and J by 4 bases, leaving 10 bases between them. The chain joins TRBV7-2 to TRBJ2-2, with D perhaps TRBD1 or TRBD2 (5 bases each). This clonotype was obtained from a human donor in good health. The sample consisted of CD4+ T cells from blood buffy coats. CDR3 nucleotide sequence: TGTGCCAGCAGCTTAGTGGGGGTTTTCACCGGGGAGCTGTTTTTT. Its translation: CASSLVGVFTGELFF.